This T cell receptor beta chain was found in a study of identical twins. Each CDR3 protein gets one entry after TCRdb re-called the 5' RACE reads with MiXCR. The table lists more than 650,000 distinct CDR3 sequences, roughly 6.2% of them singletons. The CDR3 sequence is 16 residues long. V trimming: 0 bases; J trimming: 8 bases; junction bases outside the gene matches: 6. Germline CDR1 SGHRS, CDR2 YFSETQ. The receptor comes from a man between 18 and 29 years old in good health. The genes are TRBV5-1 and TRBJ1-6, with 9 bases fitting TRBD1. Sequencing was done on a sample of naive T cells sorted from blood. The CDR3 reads CASSLGQGVFDSPLHF. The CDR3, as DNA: TGCGCCAGCAGCTTGGGACAGGGGGTTTTCGATTCACCCCTCCACTTT.